This TCR beta chain was sequenced in a study of T-cell reconstitution after alpha-beta-depleted transplantation in children. This clonotype was seen a few times. Germline CDR1 SGHDN, CDR2 FVKESK. The V and J ends lost 4 bases and 1 base respectively, with 12 bases between them. CDR3 size: 15 residues. Using unique molecular identifiers, the investigators prepared the TCRbeta library. TCRdb used MiXCR to reprocess the PCR reads, holding one entry per CDR3 protein. The sample consists of roughly 420,000 distinct CDR3 sequences, around 16% of them appearing once. The TCR sequence derives from a boy under three years old who had a stem cell transplant for Wiskott-Aldrich syndrome, so the T cells may come from the graft donor. This chain connects TRBV14 to TRBJ2-3, with D maybe TRBD2 (6 bases). This sample comprised PBMCs, mostly from graft donor cells, obtained 360 days after TCRalphabeta/CD19-depleted stem cell transplant. CDR3 nucleotide sequence: TGTGCCAGCAGCCGACTAGTTTCTGGCACAGATACGCAGTATTTT. It codes for CASSRLVSGTDTQYF.